This is a list of T cell receptor beta chains from one sample in a study of T cells after yellow fever vaccination. TCRdb independently ran MiXCR on the 5' RACE reads; one entry per CDR3 protein. The sample lists around 310,000 distinct CDR3 sequences, approximately 3.8% occurring once. The sample was PBMCs, taken on the day of the yellow fever booster vaccination. These receptors originate from a man younger than 35 who received the YFV17D yellow fever vaccine. The CDR3 runs from the conserved cysteine through the conserved F or W. Part of the rows lack a size; the others show once, few, many or a class for expanded clones.

CDR3aa | j_gene | abundance | v_gene
CASSRSDGSTDTQYF | TRBJ2-3 | many | TRBV6-5
CASRSGQGNEQFF | TRBJ2-1 | many | TRBV28
CASSRTGMGETQYF | TRBJ2-5 | few | TRBV5-5
CASGKQATEAFF | TRBJ1-1 | . | TRBV6-5
CASSLIAASYNEQFF | TRBJ2-1 | many | TRBV5-1
CASRPPDGSSYNEQFF | TRBJ2-1 | many | TRBV28
CSARRGRERPDTQYF | TRBJ2-3 | many | TRBV20-1
CASTPRGRVYSGAIVLTF | TRBJ2-6 | . | TRBV19
CASSQDLRGEAFF | TRBJ1-1 | few | TRBV3-1
CASSLVLSGANVLTF | TRBJ2-6 | many | TRBV5-1
CASSQVAEGPNAGMYF | TRBJ2-3 | many | TRBV4-3
CASSLRGAPGANVLTF | TRBJ2-6 | many | TRBV12-3/TRBV12-4
CSARIRNFYTDTQYF | TRBJ2-3 | many | TRBV20-1
CASRSPGTGQSAQHF | TRBJ1-5 | many | TRBV6-2/TRBV6-3
CASSPRQGDQPQHF | TRBJ1-5 | few | TRBV18
CASSQDASGVNEQFF | TRBJ2-1 | few | TRBV4-2
CASSLEGSYEQYF | TRBJ2-7 | . | TRBV5-1